The entry below describes one T cell receptor beta chain. There is no known antigen for this receptor. Per-base quality was not reported, and no clone a single base away is much larger than it. These data are taken from a study of technical replicates of blood from a handful of donors (dated by TCRdb to about 2017). Library generation was performed with the immunoSEQ multiplex PCR assay. TCRdb obtained this table from immuneACCESS and retained in-frame rearrangements with V and J assigned. These tables miss some clones; where compared with another copy, unresolved V genes account for less than half of the shortfall, and the remainder is unexplained. In all, the sample holds 65,000 to 95,000 clones, and about 98% of those were seen once. The ten largest clones add up to about 0.15% of the sample. Trimming removed 4 bases from V and 0 bases from J, leaving 16 bases between the germline ends. Its CDR3 holds 17 amino acids, cysteine through phenylalanine. The only DNA kept is the CDR3, 51 bases in frame from the first base. CDR1 and CDR2 are read off the germline V gene as MGHRA and YSYEKL.

Material for sequencing was T cells isolated from PBMCs. The chain employs TRBV4-1 and TRBJ1-3, and the D gene may be TRBD1, 5 bases matching. The sequence came from a human donor in good health. The DNA sequence is given as TGCGCCAGCAGCCTTCTTAGACAGTCCCGCTCTGGAAACACCATATATTTT. This encodes CASSLLRQSRSGNTIYF.